This T cell receptor beta chain was sequenced during a study of regulatory T cells in long-lasting Graves disease. Germline V lookup: CDR1 SGHVS, CDR2 FQNEAQ. The CDR3 consists of 14 residues. Noted time point: newly diagnosed GD, antithyroid drugs for less than 3 months. Scientists built the TCR library using RNA that was extracted from PBMCs. Combining iRepertoire HTBI primers with Arm-PCR of CDR3 regions, the authors built TCR beta libraries. One entry per CDR3 protein results from TCRdb running MiXCR on the multiplex PCR reads. The sample has hundreds of thousands of distinct CDR3 sequences, 15% to 20% seen once. Worth noting for this clonotype: Sequence at one end of the junction differs from germline and may be a read error.

The same specimen was also included in a second study, on T cells in Graves' hyperthyroidism and ophthalmopathy.

The source of this sequence is a woman aged 30 to 39 with Graves disease. The input for sequencing was peripheral blood mononuclear cells (PBMCs), taken at new diagnosis, from a patient treated with antithyroid drugs. The chain recombines TRBV7-8 with TRBJ1-3; 7 bases align to TRBD1. The DNA for the CDR3 is TGTGTCAGCAGCTTGACAGGGTCTGGAAACACCATATATTTT. Translating gives CVSSLTGSGNTIYF.